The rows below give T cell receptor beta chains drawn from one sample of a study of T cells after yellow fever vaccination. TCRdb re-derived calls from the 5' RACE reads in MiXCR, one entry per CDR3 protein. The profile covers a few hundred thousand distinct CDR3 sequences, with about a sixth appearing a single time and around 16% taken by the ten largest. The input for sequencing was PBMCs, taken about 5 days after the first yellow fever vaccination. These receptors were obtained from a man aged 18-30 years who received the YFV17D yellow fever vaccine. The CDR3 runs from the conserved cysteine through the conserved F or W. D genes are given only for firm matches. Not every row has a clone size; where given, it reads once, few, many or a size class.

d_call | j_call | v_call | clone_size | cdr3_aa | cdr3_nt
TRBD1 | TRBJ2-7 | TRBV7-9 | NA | CASSSGQDYEQYF | TGTGCCAGCAGCTCGGGACAGGATTACGAGCAGTACTTC
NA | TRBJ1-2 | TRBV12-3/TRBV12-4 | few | CASSLRQGYGYGYTF | TGTGCCAGCAGTTTGAGGCAGGGTTATGGCTATGGCTACACCTTC
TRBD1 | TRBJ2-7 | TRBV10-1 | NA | CASSEQGAASYEQYF | TGCGCCAGCAGCGAACAGGGGGCCGCTTCCTACGAGCAGTACTTC
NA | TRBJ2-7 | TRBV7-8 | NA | CASSFGSGYEQYF | TGTGCCAGCAGCTTTGGGTCGGGGTACGAGCAGTACTTC
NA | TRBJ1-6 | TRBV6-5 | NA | CASSYGVPDNSPLHF | TGTGCCAGCAGTTACGGGGTTCCCGATAATTCACCCCTCCACTTT
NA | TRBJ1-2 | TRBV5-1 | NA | CASSSAGLTYGYTF | TGCGCCAGCAGCTCCGCGGGCTTAACCTATGGCTACACCTTC
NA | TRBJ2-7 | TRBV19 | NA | CASSTPGQPYEQYF | TGTGCCAGTAGTACGCCGGGACAACCCTACGAGCAGTACTTC
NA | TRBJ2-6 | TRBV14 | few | CASSPLLVYGANVLTF | TGTGCCAGCAGCCCTTTGCTGGTCTACGGGGCCAACGTCCTGACTTTC
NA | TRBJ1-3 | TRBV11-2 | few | CASSLVPIFSGNTIYF | TGTGCCAGCAGCTTAGTTCCCATTTTCTCTGGAAACACCATATATTTT
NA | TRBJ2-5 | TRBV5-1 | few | CASSLVSMGTQYF | TGCGCCAGCAGCTTGGTCTCCATGGGGACCCAGTACTTC
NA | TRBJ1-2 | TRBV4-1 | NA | CASSQTVAIYGYTF | TGCGCCAGCAGCCAAACGGTCGCCATCTATGGCTACACCTTC
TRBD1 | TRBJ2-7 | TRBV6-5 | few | CASSYSRTGGTEQYF | TGTGCCAGCAGTTACTCGAGGACAGGGGGCACCGAGCAGTACTTC
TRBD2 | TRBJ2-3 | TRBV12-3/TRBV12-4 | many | CASSPGTSGGDTQYF | TGTGCCAGCAGCCCGGGGACTAGCGGGGGAGATACGCAGTATTTT
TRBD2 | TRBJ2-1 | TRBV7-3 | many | CASSLTSGGGEQFF | TGTGCCAGCAGCTTAACCAGCGGGGGAGGTGAGCAGTTCTTC
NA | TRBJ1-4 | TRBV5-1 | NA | CASSSGGRNEKLFF | TGCGCCAGCAGCTCGGGAGGGCGGAATGAAAAACTGTTTTTT
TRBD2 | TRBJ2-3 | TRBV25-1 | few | CASSEYRAAGVWRDTQYF | TGTGCCAGCAGTGAATATCGGGCAGCGGGGGTGTGGAGAGATACGCAGTATTTT
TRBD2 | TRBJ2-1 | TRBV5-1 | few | CASSLSGGGGEQFF | TGCGCCAGCAGCTTAAGCGGGGGCGGGGGTGAGCAGTTCTTC
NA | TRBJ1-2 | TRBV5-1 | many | CASSSGLSFGYTF | TGCGCCAGCAGCTCGGGACTGTCGTTTGGCTACACCTTC
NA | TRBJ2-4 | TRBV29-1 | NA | CSAEGVGAKNIQYF | TGCAGCGCCGAAGGGGTAGGAGCCAAAAACATTCAGTACTTC
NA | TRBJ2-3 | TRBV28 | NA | CASSLPGSGPDTQYF | TGTGCCAGCAGTTTACCAGGGTCAGGGCCAGATACGCAGTATTTT
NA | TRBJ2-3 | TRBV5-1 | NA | CASSLATKGDTQYF | TGCGCCAGCAGCTTGGCCACAAAAGGAGATACGCAGTATTTT
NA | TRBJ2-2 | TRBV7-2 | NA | CASRFTLIGELFF | TGTGCCAGCAGATTTACCCTCATCGGGGAGCTGTTTTTT
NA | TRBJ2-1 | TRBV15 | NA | CATSRDTTVLSYNEQFF | TGTGCCACCAGCAGAGATACGACAGTCCTCTCCTACAATGAGCAGTTCTTC
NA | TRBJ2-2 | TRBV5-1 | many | CASSLAGSRVGELFF | TGCGCCAGCAGCTTGGCGGGTAGCAGAGTCGGGGAGCTGTTTTTT
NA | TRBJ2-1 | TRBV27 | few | CASSFVGGLNNEQFF | TGTGCCAGCAGTTTTGTGGGGGGACTTAACAATGAGCAGTTCTTC
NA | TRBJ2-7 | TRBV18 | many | CASSPLNEQYF | TGTGCCAGCTCACCCTTGAACGAGCAGTACTTC
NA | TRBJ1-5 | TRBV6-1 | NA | CATTGLNGQGQPQHF | TGTGCCACCACAGGTTTGAATGGGCAGGGTCAGCCCCAGCATTTT
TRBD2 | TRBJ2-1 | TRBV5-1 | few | CASSLGSGGNNEQFF | TGCGCCAGCAGCTTGGGTAGCGGGGGAAACAATGAGCAGTTCTTC
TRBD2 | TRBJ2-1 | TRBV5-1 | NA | CASSLGPSGEGEQFF | TGCGCCAGCAGCTTGGGGCCTAGCGGGGAGGGTGAGCAGTTCTTC
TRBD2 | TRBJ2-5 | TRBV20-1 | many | CSARRLAGDQETQYF | TGCAGTGCGCGAAGACTAGCGGGGGACCAAGAGACCCAGTACTTC
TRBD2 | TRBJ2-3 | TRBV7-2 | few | CASSLRTRGAAPDTQYF | TGTGCCAGCAGCTTGCGTACGCGGGGGGCCGCCCCAGATACGCAGTATTTT
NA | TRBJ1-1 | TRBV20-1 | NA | CSARDFPEAFF | TGCAGTGCTAGAGATTTCCCTGAAGCTTTCTTT
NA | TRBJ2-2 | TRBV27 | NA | CASRLMRQQTGELFF | TGTGCCAGCAGGCTCATGAGACAGCAGACCGGGGAGCTGTTTTTT
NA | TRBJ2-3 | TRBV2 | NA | CASSGPGLGQLFTDTQYF | TGTGCCAGCAGTGGACCGGGGTTGGGACAACTCTTCACAGATACGCAGTATTTT
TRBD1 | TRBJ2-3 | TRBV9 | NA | CASSSRDRDPRSDTQYF | TGTGCCAGCAGCAGCCGGGACAGGGACCCACGCTCAGATACGCAGTATTTT
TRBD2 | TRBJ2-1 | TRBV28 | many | CASSLLAGSYNEQFF | TGTGCCAGCAGTTTACTAGCGGGCTCCTACAATGAGCAGTTCTTC
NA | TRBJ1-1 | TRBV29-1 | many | CSAGVGTEAFF | TGCAGCGCCGGAGTTGGGACTGAAGCTTTCTTT
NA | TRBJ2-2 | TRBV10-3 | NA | CAISERQGTGELFF | TGTGCCATCAGTGAGAGGCAGGGCACCGGGGAGCTGTTTTTT
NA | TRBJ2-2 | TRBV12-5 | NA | CASGLVLPNTGELFF | TGTGCTAGTGGTTTGGTACTCCCGAACACCGGGGAGCTGTTTTTT
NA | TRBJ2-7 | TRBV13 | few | CASRVLGGAYEQYF | TGTGCCAGCAGAGTACTGGGGGGCGCGTACGAGCAGTACTTC
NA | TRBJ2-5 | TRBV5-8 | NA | CASSLGYNSEQETQYF | TGTGCCAGCAGCTTGGGGTACAACAGCGAACAAGAGACCCAGTACTTC
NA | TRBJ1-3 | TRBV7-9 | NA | CASSAPGHSGNTIYF | TGTGCCAGCAGCGCTCCGGGCCACTCTGGAAACACCATATATTTT
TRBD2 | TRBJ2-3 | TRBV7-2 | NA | CASSQASGRDTQYF | TGTGCCAGCAGCCAGGCTAGCGGGAGGGATACGCAGTATTTT
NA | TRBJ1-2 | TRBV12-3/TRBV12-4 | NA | CASSLRGVAAYGYTF | TGTGCCAGCAGTTTACGTGGGGTGGCAGCTTATGGCTACACCTTC
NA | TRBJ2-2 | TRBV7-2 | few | CASSYRKSHTGELFF | TGTGCCAGCAGCTACAGAAAAAGCCACACCGGGGAGCTGTTTTTT
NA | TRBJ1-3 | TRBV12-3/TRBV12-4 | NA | CASTLGHRANTIYF | TGTGCCAGCACCCTCGGACATCGCGCAAACACCATATATTTT
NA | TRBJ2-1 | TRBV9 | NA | CASSAHPASTNEQFF | TGTGCCAGCAGCGCTCACCCGGCGTCGACAAATGAGCAGTTCTTC
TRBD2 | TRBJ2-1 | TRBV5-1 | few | CASSLTSGVNEQFF | TGCGCCAGCAGCTTGACTAGCGGGGTAAATGAGCAGTTCTTC
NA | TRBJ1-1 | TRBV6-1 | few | CASSPHWNTEAFF | TGTGCCAGCAGTCCCCATTGGAACACTGAAGCTTTCTTT
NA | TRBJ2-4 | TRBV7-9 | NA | CASSSMGEGAKNIQYF | TGTGCCAGCAGCTCGATGGGCGAGGGGGCCAAAAACATTCAGTACTTC
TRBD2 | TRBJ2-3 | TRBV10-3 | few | CAIEGSGGLTDTQYF | TGTGCCATCGAAGGTAGCGGGGGTCTCACAGATACGCAGTATTTT